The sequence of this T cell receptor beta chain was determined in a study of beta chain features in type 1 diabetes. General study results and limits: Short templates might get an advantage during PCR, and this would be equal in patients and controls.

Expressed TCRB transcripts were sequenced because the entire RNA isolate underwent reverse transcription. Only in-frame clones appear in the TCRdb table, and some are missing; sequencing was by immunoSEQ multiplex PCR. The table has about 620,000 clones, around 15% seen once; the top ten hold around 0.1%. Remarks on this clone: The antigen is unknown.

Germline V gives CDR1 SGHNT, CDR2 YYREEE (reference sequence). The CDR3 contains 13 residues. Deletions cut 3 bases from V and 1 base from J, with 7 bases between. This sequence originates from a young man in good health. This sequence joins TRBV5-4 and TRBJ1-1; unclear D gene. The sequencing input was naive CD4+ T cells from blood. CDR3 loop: CASSSERNTEAFF. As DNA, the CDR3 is TGTGCCAGCAGCTCGGAGAGGAACACTGAAGCTTTCTTT.